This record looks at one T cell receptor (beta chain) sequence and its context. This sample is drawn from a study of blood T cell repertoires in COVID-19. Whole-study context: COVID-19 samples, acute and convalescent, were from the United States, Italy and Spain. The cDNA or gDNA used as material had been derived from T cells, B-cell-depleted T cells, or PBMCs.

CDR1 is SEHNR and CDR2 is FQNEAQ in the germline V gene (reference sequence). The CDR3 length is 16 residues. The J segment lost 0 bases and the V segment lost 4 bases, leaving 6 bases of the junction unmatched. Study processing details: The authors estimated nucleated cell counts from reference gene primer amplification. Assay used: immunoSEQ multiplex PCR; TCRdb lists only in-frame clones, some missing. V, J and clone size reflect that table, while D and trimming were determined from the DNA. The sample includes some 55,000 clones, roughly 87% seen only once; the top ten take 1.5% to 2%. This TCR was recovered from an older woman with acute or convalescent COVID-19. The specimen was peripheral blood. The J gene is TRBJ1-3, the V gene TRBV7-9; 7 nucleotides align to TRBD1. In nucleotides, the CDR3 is TGTGCCAGCAGCTCACAGGGGAAAAGCTCTGGAAACACCATATATTTT. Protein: CASSSQGKSSGNTIYF.